These T cell receptor beta chains were read from a single sample in a study of cytomegalovirus exposure and HLA in healthy donors. Measured with immunoSEQ multiplex PCR; TCRdb has only the in-frame clones, and not every one. The data contain around 200,000 clones, roughly 73% of them singletons. The sequenced sample consisted of PBMCs. The receptor set was obtained from a female donor in good health and CMV-seronegative. Each CDR3 is given with its conserved first and last residue. The order of the fields is D gene, J gene, V gene, clone size, CDR3 protein, CDR3 DNA. The D gene is left open where the match is weak. Clone sizes are given selectively: once, few, many, or a class where the clone is expanded.

TRBD2 | TRBJ2-7 | TRBV10-3 | once | CAISVDRLAEISYEQYF | TGTGCCATCAGTGTTGATAGACTAGCGGAGATCTCCTACGAGCAGTACTTC
. | TRBJ2-1 | TRBV5-1 | . | CASSSGTSSNEQFF | TGCGCCAGCAGCTCCGGGACAAGCTCCAATGAGCAGTTCTTC
. | TRBJ2-2 | TRBV9 | . | CASSVSANTGELFF | TGTGCCAGCAGCGTCAGTGCGAACACCGGGGAGCTGTTTTTT
. | TRBJ2-3 | TRBV9 | . | CASSGLEPPDTQYF | TGTGCCAGCAGCGGACTCGAGCCTCCAGATACGCAGTATTTT
TRBD1 | TRBJ1-2 | TRBV29-1 | . | CSVEVGQGLHGYTF | TGCAGCGTTGAGGTCGGACAGGGTCTTCATGGCTACACCTTC
TRBD2 | TRBJ2-3 | TRBV7-9 | . | CASSSGLAGGRTDTQYF | TGTGCCAGCAGCTCCGGTCTAGCGGGGGGACGCACAGATACGCAGTATTTT
. | TRBJ1-2 | TRBV4-3 | . | CASSQSRGYYGYTF | TGCGCCAGCAGCCAGAGCAGGGGATACTATGGCTACACCTTC
TRBD2 | TRBJ2-7 | TRBV18 | . | CASSLRTSGRVDEQYF | TGTGCCAGCTCACTAAGGACTAGCGGGAGAGTTGACGAGCAGTACTTC
. | TRBJ2-7 | TRBV7-8 | . | CASSPMSEGTNEQYF | TGTGCCAGCAGCCCCATGTCCGAGGGTACGAACGAGCAGTACTTC
. | TRBJ2-7 | TRBV7-6 | . | CASSSRGSGGAKVYEQYF | TGTGCCAGCAGCTCCCGGGGGAGTGGGGGGGCGAAAGTGTACGAGCAGTACTTC
TRBD1 | TRBJ2-1 | TRBV29-1 | . | CSGRQGIYNEQFF | TGCAGCGGCCGACAGGGGATCTACAATGAGCAGTTCTTC
. | TRBJ1-6 | TRBV28 | . | CASSFHHRGGSPLHF | TGTGCCAGCAGTTTCCACCATAGGGGGGGCTCACCCCTCCACTTT
. | TRBJ2-7 | TRBV30 | . | CAWTQGWSYEQYF | TGTGCCTGGACACAGGGTTGGTCCTACGAGCAGTACTTC
. | TRBJ1-2 | TRBV7-2 | . | CASTQPGPGSDYGYTF | TGTGCCAGCACACAACCCGGTCCGGGAAGCGACTATGGCTACACCTTC
. | TRBJ2-1 | TRBV6-4 | . | CASSDLKSGYNEQFF | TGTGCCAGCAGTGACCTGAAGTCGGGTTACAATGAGCAGTTCTTC
. | TRBJ2-5 | TRBV30 | . | CAWSVEGSETQYF | TGTGCCTGGAGTGTAGAGGGTTCAGAGACCCAGTACTTC
. | TRBJ1-1 | TRBV7-6 | few | CASSPSGGGVNTEAFF | TGTGCCAGCAGCCCTTCGGGGGGAGGGGTGAACACTGAAGCTTTCTTT
. | TRBJ1-6 | TRBV9 | . | CASSVAPDNSPLHF | TGTGCCAGCAGCGTAGCCCCAGATAATTCACCCCTCCACTTT
. | TRBJ2-1 | TRBV4-1 | once | CASSQFGVNEQFF | TGCGCCAGCAGCCAATTTGGAGTCAATGAGCAGTTCTTC
TRBD1 | TRBJ2-7 | TRBV7-2 | . | CASRYGTDSYEQYF | TGTGCCAGCAGGTACGGGACAGACTCCTACGAGCAGTACTTC
. | TRBJ2-7 | TRBV30 | few | CAWIGSKGLSYEQYF | TGTGCCTGGATCGGGTCGAAGGGGCTCTCCTACGAGCAGTACTTC
TRBD1 | TRBJ1-1 | TRBV9 | . | CASSPRRQGANTEAFF | TGTGCCAGCAGCCCTCGGAGACAGGGAGCGAACACTGAAGCTTTCTTT
. | TRBJ1-1 | TRBV19 | . | CASSIGGRNTEAFF | TGTGCCAGTAGTATAGGGGGCAGGAACACTGAAGCTTTCTTT
. | TRBJ2-3 | TRBV6-5 | . | CASSAGEVNTDTQYF | TGTGCCAGCAGTGCCGGAGAAGTTAACACAGATACGCAGTATTTT
. | TRBJ2-2 | TRBV6-5 | . | CASSRNTGELFF | TGTGCCAGCAGCCGGAACACCGGGGAGCTGTTTTTT